This TCR beta chain emerged from a study of shared clonotypes between healthy human individuals. Overall study results and limits: Sorted-subset samples were not fully sequenced, rarefaction indicated. Shared clonotypes across all four donors exceeded non-shared ones in generation probability. The naive CD4 repertoires of several donors were compared, and around 4.9% of clonotypes were shared.

Points on this clone: No antigen is known for it.

The length of the CDR3 is 13 residues. Germline V CDR1 and CDR2: SGHDN, FVKESK. V was shortened by 4 bases and J by 11 bases, with 15 bases between the two germline ends. Assay used: immunoSEQ multiplex PCR; TCRdb lists only in-frame clones, some missing. The table shows 2 million to 2.5 million clones, with just over 90% occurring only once. The clonotype comes from a young man in good health. Some clones in this sample may be carry-over from other donors' samples. The sequencing input was naive CD4+ T cells from PBMCs. The subset denotes: CD45RA+ positively selected. The chain has TRBV14 and TRBJ2-1; a possible D gene is TRBD1 (6 bases). CDR3 bases: TGTGCCAGCAGCCCCATCCTACAGGGAAAGCAGTTCTTC. Amino acid sequence: CASSPILQGKQFF. The full variable domain, with the rest looked up from reference TRBV14 and TRBJ2-1, is EAGVTQFPSHSVIEKGQTVTLRCDPISGHDNLYWYRRVMGKEIKFLLHFVKESKQDESGMPNNRFLAERTGGTYSTLKVQPAELEDSGVYFCASSPILQGKQFFGPGTRLTVL.